At least ten counts were recorded for the clone carrying this T cell receptor beta chain. Its antigen remains unknown. These data originate in a study of neurological immune-mediated disorders. The wider study: Of the approximately 34 patients who had multiple sclerosis, about 31 had the relapsing-remitting form and 3 had the secondary progressive form.

This CDR3 comprises 13 residues. Germline CDR1 and CDR2: DFQATT and SNEGSKA (reference sequence). The V gene end was trimmed by 8 bases and the J gene end by 3 bases; junction bases not matched to a gene: 7. It was by 5'RACE with 10-nucleotide random UMIs that the cDNA was made. TCRdb analysed the 5' RACE reads with MiXCR anew, one entry per CDR3 protein. Of about 25,000 distinct CDR3 sequences listed, about 3.5% were seen once; the top ten hold 7%. Findings of the study overall: HTLV-1-associated myelopathy had the most TCR clonal expansion, and multiple sclerosis had the least, less than healthy controls. Across subjects, no CDR3 amino acid sequence appeared in expanded clones of more than one subject, a finding that suggested private repertoires in all groups.

Sequenced input: PBMCs. This sequence was found in a woman in her twenties or thirties with multiple sclerosis. The V gene is TRBV20-1, the J gene TRBJ1-1; 9 bases line up with TRBD1. CDR3 sequence reads: CSPSRDRDTEAFF. Here the CDR3 DNA reads TGCAGTCCTTCCCGGGACAGGGACACTGAAGCTTTCTTT.